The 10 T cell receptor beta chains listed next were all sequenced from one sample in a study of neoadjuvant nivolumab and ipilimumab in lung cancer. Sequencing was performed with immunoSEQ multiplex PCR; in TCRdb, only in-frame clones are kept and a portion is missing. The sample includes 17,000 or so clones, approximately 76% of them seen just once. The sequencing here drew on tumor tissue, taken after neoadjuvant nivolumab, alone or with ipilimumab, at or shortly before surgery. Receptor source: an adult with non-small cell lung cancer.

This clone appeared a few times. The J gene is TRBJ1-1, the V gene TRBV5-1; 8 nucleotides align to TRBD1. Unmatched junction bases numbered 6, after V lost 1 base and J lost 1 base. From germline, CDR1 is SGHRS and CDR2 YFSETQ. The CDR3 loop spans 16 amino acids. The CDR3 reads CASSLLQGGENTEAFF. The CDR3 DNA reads TGCGCCAGCAGCTTGTTACAGGGGGGCGAGAACACTGAAGCTTTCTTT. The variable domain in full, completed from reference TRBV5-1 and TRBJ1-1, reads KAGVTQTPRYLIKTRGQQVTLSCSPISGHRSVSWYQQTPGQGLQFLFEYFSETQRNKGNFPGRFSGRQFSNSRSEMNVSTLELGDSALYLCASSLLQGGENTEAFFGQGTRLTVV.

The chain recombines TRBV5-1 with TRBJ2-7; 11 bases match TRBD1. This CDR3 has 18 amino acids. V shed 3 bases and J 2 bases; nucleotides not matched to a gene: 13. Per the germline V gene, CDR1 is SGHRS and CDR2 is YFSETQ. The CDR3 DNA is TGCGCCAGCAGCTACCCGGGACAGGGGGGCGCAGGGCCCTACGAGCAGTACTTC. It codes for CASSYPGQGGAGPYEQYF. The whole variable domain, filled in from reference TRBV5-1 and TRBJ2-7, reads KAGVTQTPRYLIKTRGQQVTLSCSPISGHRSVSWYQQTPGQGLQFLFEYFSETQRNKGNFPGRFSGRQFSNSRSEMNVSTLELGDSALYLCASSYPGQGGAGPYEQYFGPGTRLTVT.

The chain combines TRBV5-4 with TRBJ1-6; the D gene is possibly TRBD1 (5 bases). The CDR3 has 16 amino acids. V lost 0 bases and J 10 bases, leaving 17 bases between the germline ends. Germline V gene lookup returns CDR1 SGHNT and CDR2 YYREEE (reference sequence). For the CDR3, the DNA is TGTGCCAGCAGCTTGGGCAGGGTTGTAGAAAGCTCACCCCTCCACTTT. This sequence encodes CASSLGRVVESSPLHF. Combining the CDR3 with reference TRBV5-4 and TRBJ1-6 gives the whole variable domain ETGVTQSPTHLIKTRGQQVTLRCSSQSGHNTVSWYQQALGQGPQFIFQYYREEENGRGNFPPRFSGLQFPNYSSELNVNALELDDSALYLCASSLGRVVESSPLHFGNGTRLTVT.

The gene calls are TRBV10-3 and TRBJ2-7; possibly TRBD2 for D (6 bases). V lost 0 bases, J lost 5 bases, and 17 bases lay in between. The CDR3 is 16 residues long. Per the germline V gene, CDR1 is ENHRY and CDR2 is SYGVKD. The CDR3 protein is CAISESAGMGLHEQYF. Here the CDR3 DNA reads TGTGCCATCAGTGAGTCGGCGGGGATGGGACTTCACGAGCAGTACTTC.

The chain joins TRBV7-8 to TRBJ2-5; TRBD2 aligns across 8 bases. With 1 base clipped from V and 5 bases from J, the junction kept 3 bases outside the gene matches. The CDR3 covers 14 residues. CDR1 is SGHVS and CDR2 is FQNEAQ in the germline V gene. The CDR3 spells CASSLGTSPETQYF. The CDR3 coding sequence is TGTGCCAGCAGCTTAGGGACTAGCCCGGAGACCCAGTACTTC.

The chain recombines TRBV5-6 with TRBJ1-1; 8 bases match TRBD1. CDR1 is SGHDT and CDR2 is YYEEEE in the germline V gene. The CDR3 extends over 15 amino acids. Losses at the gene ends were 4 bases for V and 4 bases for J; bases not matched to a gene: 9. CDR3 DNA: TGTGCCAGCAGCACCTGGTCAGGGGGCGGCACTGAAGCTTTCTTT. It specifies CASSTWSGGGTEAFF.

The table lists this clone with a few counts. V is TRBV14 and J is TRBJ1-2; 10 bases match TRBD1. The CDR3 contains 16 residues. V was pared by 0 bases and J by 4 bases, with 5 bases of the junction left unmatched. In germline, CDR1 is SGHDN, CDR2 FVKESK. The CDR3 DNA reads TGTGCCAGCAGCCAAGAGACAGGGGGCGCGACCTATGGCTACACCTTC. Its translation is CASSQETGGATYGYTF.

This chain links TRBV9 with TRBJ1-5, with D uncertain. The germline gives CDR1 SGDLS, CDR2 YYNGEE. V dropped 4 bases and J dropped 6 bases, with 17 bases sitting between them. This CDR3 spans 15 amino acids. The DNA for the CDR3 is TGTGCCAGCAGCCCTCGTGGAGGGCCGGGTCAGCCCCAGCATTTT. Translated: CASSPRGGPGQPQHF.

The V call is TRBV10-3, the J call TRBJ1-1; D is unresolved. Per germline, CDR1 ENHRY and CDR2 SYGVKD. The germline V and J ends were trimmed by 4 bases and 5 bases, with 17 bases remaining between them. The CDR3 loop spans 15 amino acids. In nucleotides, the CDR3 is TGTGCCATCAGTGTTTCGGAGGATCGATGGACTGAAGCTTTCTTT. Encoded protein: CAISVSEDRWTEAFF.

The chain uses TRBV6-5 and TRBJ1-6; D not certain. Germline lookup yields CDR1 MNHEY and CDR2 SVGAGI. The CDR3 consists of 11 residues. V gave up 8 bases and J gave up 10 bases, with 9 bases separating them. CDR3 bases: TGTGCCAGCCTAAGACGATCACCCCTCCACTTT. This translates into CASLRRSPLHF.